The entry that follows covers one T cell receptor (beta chain) sequence. No antigen is known for it. V dropped 1 base and J dropped 2 bases, with 8 bases sitting between them. Germline values: CDR1 SGHTA, CDR2 FQGNSA. This CDR3 spans 14 amino acids. Unique molecular identifiers (one per individual cDNA molecule) were attached. TCRdb independently ran MiXCR on the 5' RACE reads; one entry per CDR3 protein. This table holds some 23,000 distinct CDR3 sequences, nearly 5% found once. The data are from a study of early T cells in non-severe SARS-CoV-2 infection. Study-level background: Sequencing was performed on bulk RNA from unsorted whole blood, leaving chains unpaired. Study-level results: VDJdb matching, biased toward anti-spike CD8 responses, missed private and CD4 specificities.

The TCR was taken from an adult who was a healthcare worker with PCR-confirmed SARS-CoV-2 infection or an uninfected control (not recorded which). The sequenced material came from whole blood. This chain uses TRBV7-2 with TRBJ1-1; D gene unclear. The CDR3 bases are TGTGCCAGCAGCTTAGATCGGGTAAACACTGAAGCTTTCTTT. Its translation is CASSLDRVNTEAFF. The full variable domain, completed using reference TRBV7-2 and TRBJ1-1, is GAGVSQSPSNKVTEKGKDVELRCDPISGHTALYWYRQSLGQGLEFLIYFQGNSAPDKSGLPSDRFSAERTGGSVSTLTIQRTQQEDSAVYLCASSLDRVNTEAFFGQGTRLTVV.